A single TCR beta chain is shown here with its context. Its target is unknown. The record originates from a study of a mutant IDH1 vaccine in newly diagnosed glioma. Study at large: Mean patient age was approximately 40 years; 62.5% were male and roughly 38% female. Study results and caveats: Vaccine-induced immune responses were detected in over 90% of patients. Alterations occurring in top peripheral T cell clonotypes seemed unrelated to pseudoprogression.

Time point in this sample: baseline, week 1 (first vaccination visit). Noted treatment: pre-vaccination baseline after standard-of-care therapy. The donors' diagnosis was new WHO grade 3 or 4 astrocytoma that was IDH1-mutant and ATRX-lost. V was pared by 2 bases and J by 0 bases, with 1 base of the junction left unmatched. Germline CDR1 is SGHNT and CDR2 is YYREEE (reference sequence). The length of the CDR3 is 14 residues. Assay used: immunoSEQ multiplex PCR; TCRdb lists only in-frame clones, some missing. The repertoire consists of about 88,000 clones, with around 79% occurring once and the leading ten covering around 5%.

The chain is built from TRBV5-4 and TRBJ1-2, with 7 bases matching TRBD1. Sample: PBMCs, taken from a glioma patient treated with radiotherapy, temozolomide or both. The receptor was derived from a man aged 35-49 years with glioma. Some clones in this sample may be carry-over from other donors' samples. Here the CDR3 reads CASSFGTANYGYTF. In nucleotides, the CDR3 is TGTGCCAGCAGCTTTGGGACAGCTAACTATGGCTACACCTTC.